This TCR beta chain was recorded in a study of T cell responses to AZD1222 COVID-19 vaccine. The CDR3 has 12 amino acids. CDR1 and CDR2 from the germline V gene are SQVTM and ANQGSEA. The ends were cut back, 7 bases at V and 4 bases at J, with 13 bases in the middle. Method: immunoSEQ multiplex PCR; TCRdb's copy keeps in-frame clones and lacks some. The table has about 55,000 clones, over 70% seen once. This receptor was taken from an adult in good health. The chain joins TRBV29-1 to TRBJ2-5; the D is unclear. The sequenced sample was peripheral blood, obtained on day 0 of AZD1222 vaccination. The CDR3 protein is CSARRVGETQYF. Written as DNA, the CDR3 is TGCAGCGCCCGAAGGGTAGGAGAGACCCAGTACTTC.